The subject of this entry is one T cell receptor beta chain. The entry originates in a study of blood T cell repertoires in COVID-19. The V gene's germline CDR1 is MGHRA and CDR2 YSYEKL. The length of the CDR3 is 15 residues. Trimming cost V 3 bases and J 2 bases; bases outside gene matches: 3. Using immunoSEQ multiplex PCR, the repertoire was profiled, and TCRdb retains in-frame clones only, with some absent. The sample has roughly 300,000 clones; roughly four fifths are singletons. The chain has TRBV4-1 and TRBJ2-3, with 9 positions matching TRBD1. The sequenced sample was peripheral blood. This receptor was identified in a woman aged 45-59 years who had recovered from COVID-19. DNA for the CDR3: TGCGCCAGCAGCCAGGACAGGGGCCTCACAGATACGCAGTATTTT. It codes for CASSQDRGLTDTQYF.